Below are 9 T cell receptor beta chains sequenced from a single sample in a study of technical replicates of blood from a few donors. The repertoire was sequenced with immunoSEQ multiplex PCR; TCRdb's copy has only in-frame clones and lacks some. The repertoire consists of 50,000 to 65,000 clones, with 90% to 95% occurring once and the leading ten covering more than 4%. The sample comprised PBMCs. The origin of the receptors is a human donor in good health. Some clones in this sample may be carry-over from other donors' samples.

The chain uses TRBV7-2 and TRBJ1-2, with 7 bases that match TRBD1. The CDR3 has 15 amino acids. Germline V gives CDR1 SGHTA, CDR2 FQGNSA. The junction had 10 bases not matched to a gene; V was cut back by 1 base and J by 8 bases. Here the CDR3 reads CASSLGQGREVGYTF. CDR3 bases: TGTGCCAGCAGCTTAGGACAGGGAAGGGAGGTGGGCTACACCTTC.

The chain carries TRBV7-8 and TRBJ2-7, with D possibly matching TRBD1 (6 bases). Trimming stripped 0 bases from V and 8 bases from J, with 26 bases between. Germline V gives CDR1 SGHVS, CDR2 FQNEAQ. The CDR3 consists of 18 residues. The CDR3 loop reads CASSLAGEETGSGSKQYF. CDR3 sequence (DNA): TGTGCCAGCAGCTTAGCGGGGGAAGAGACAGGCTCAGGAAGCAAGCAGTACTTC.

This chain joins TRBV6-5 and TRBJ1-6; D ambiguous. Trimming removed 6 bases at V and 2 bases at J, with 5 bases between. CDR3 length equals 13 residues. Germline V gene lookup returns CDR1 MNHEY and CDR2 SVGAGI. Written as DNA, the CDR3 is TGTGCCAGCAGCATAGCCTATAATTCACCCCTCCACTTT. Its protein is CASSIAYNSPLHF.

Only one count was recorded for this clone. The rearrangement joins TRBV7-3 to TRBJ2-3; D possibly corresponds to TRBD2 (5 bases). The CDR3 sequence is 13 residues long. V shed 5 bases and J shed 2 bases, with 8 bases lying between them. From germline, CDR1 is SGHTA and CDR2 FQGTGA. The CDR3 protein is CASSPGNTDTQYF. CDR3 DNA: TGTGCCAGCAGCCCCGGGAACACAGATACGCAGTATTTT.

The chain uses TRBV5-5 and TRBJ1-4, with D uncertain. V was trimmed by 0 bases and J by 11 bases, leaving 17 bases between them. The CDR3 is made up of 15 amino acids. Germline V gene sequence: CDR1 SGHKS, CDR2 YYEKEE (reference sequence). For the CDR3, the DNA is TGTGCCAGCAGCTTGGGAGGGCCCTCCAGAGACAAACTGTTTTTT. Translating it yields CASSLGGPSRDKLFF.

The chain recombines TRBV7-3 with TRBJ1-2; D gene ambiguous. This CDR3 has 12 residues. Germline CDR1 reads SGHTA; CDR2 reads FQGTGA. V lost 4 bases and J 5 bases, leaving 8 bases between the germline ends. The CDR3 here is CASSSTGYGYTF. CDR3 bases: TGTGCCAGCAGCTCGACTGGGTATGGCTACACCTTC. The entire variable domain, with the rest obtained from reference TRBV7-3 and TRBJ1-2, is as follows: GAGVSQTPSNKVTEKGKYVELRCDPISGHTALYWYRQSLGQGPEFLIYFQGTGAADDSGLPNDRFFAVRPEGSVSTLKIQRTERGDSAVYLCASSSTGYGYTFGSGTRLTVV.

The V call is TRBV5-1, the J call TRBJ2-3, with 14 bases fitting TRBD2. Trimming removed 4 bases from V and 1 base from J; junction bases left unmatched: 2. The CDR3 is 16 residues long. Germline V CDR1 and CDR2: SGHRS, YFSETQ. CDR3 coding DNA: TGCGCCAGCAGCACGGGACTAGCGGGGGGCACAGATACGCAGTATTTT. This encodes CASSTGLAGGTDTQYF. Full variable domain (outside the CDR3, taken from reference TRBV5-1 and TRBJ2-3): KAGVTQTPRYLIKTRGQQVTLSCSPISGHRSVSWYQQTPGQGLQFLFEYFSETQRNKGNFPGRFSGRQFSNSRSEMNVSTLELGDSALYLCASSTGLAGGTDTQYFGPGTRLTVL.

The rearrangement uses TRBV27 and TRBJ1-6, with D maybe TRBD1 (6 bases). This CDR3 is built from 15 residues. CDR1 and CDR2 from the germline V gene are MNHEY and SMNVEV (reference sequence). Trimming removed 8 bases from V and 6 bases from J, with 17 bases in between. The CDR3 here is CASQRDTNINSPLHF. Written as DNA, the CDR3 is TGTGCCAGCCAACGGGACACCAATATTAATTCACCCCTCCACTTT.

This CDR3 is CASNFGTSGSGVYEQYF. CDR3 nucleotide sequence: TGTGCCAGCAATTTCGGGACTAGCGGGAGTGGAGTCTACGAGCAGTACTTC. The chain employs TRBV5-6 and TRBJ2-7, with TRBD2 identical over 14 bases. V shed 6 bases, J shed 3 bases, and the junction held 11 bases outside the gene matches. CDR3 length: 17 residues. Germline CDR1 is SGHDT and CDR2 is YYEEEE.